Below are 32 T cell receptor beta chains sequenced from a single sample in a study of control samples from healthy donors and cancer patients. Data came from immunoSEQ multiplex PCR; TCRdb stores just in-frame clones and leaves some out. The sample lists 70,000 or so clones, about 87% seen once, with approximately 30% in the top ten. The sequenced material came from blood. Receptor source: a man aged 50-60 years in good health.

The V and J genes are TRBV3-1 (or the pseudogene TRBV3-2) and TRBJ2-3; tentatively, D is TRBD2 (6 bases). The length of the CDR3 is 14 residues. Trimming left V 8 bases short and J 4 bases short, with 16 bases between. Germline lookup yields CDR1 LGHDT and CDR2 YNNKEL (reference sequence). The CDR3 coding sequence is TGTGCCAGCTCACGGGGGTTTCTCGCAGATACGCAGTATTTT. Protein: CASSRGFLADTQYF.

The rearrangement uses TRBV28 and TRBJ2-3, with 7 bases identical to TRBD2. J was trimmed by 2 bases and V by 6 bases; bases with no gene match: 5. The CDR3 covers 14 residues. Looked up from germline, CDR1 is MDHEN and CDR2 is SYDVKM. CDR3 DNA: TGTGCCAGCAGCCTTGCGGGGGACACAGATACGCAGTATTTT. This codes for CASSLAGDTDTQYF.

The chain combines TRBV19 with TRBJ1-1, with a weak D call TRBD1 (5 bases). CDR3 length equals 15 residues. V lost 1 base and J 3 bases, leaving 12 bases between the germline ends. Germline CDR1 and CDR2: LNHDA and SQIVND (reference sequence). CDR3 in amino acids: CASSIGRWGDTEAFF. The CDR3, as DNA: TGTGCCAGTAGTATAGGGAGGTGGGGGGACACTGAAGCTTTCTTT.

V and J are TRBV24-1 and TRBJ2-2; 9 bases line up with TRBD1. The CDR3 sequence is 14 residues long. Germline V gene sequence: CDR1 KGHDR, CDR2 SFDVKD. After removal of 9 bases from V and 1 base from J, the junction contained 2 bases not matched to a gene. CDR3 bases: TGTGCCACCGGGACAGGGTGGAACACCGGGGAGCTGTTTTTT. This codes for CATGTGWNTGELFF.

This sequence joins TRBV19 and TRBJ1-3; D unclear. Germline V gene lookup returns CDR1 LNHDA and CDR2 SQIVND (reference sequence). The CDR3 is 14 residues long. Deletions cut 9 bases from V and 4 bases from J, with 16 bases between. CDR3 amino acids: CASARPAAGNTIYF. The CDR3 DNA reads TGTGCCAGCGCTCGGCCAGCCGCGGGAAACACCATATATTTT. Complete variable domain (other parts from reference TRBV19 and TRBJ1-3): DGGITQSPKYLFRKEGQNVTLSCEQNLNHDAMYWYRQDPGQGLRLIYYSQIVNDFQKGDIAEGYSVSREKKESFPLTVTSAQKNPTAFYLCASARPAAGNTIYFGEGSWLTVV.

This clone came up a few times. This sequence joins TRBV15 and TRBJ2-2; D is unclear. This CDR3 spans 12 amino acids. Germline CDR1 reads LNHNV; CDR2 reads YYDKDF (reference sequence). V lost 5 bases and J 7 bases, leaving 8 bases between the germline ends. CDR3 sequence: CATSWAGGELFF. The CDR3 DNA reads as TGTGCCACCAGCTGGGCCGGCGGGGAGCTGTTTTTT. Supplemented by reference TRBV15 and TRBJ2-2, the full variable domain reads DAMVIQNPRYQVTQFGKPVTLSCSQTLNHNVMYWYQQKSSQAPKLLFHYYDKDFNNEADTPDNFQSRRPNTSFCFLDIRSPGLGDTAMYLCATSWAGGELFFGEGSRLTVL.

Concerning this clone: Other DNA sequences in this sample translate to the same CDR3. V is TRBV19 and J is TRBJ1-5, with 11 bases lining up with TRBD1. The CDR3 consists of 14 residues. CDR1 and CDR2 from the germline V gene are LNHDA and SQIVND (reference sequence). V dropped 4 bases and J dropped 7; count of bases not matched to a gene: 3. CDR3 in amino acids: CASSTGTGGQPQHF. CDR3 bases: TGTGCCAGTAGTACAGGGACAGGGGGACAGCCCCAGCATTTT.

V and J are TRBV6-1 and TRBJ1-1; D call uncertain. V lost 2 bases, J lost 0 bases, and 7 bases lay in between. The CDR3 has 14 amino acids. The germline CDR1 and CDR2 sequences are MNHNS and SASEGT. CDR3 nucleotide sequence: TGTGCCAGCAGTGAATACGCGGTGAACACTGAAGCTTTCTTT. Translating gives CASSEYAVNTEAFF.

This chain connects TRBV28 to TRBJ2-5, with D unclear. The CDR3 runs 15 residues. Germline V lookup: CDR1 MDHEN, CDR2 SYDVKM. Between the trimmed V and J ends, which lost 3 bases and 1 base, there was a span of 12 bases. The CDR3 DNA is TGTGCCAGCAGTTTTCTCTCTCCCAGCCAAGAGACCCAGTACTTC. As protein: CASSFLSPSQETQYF.

DNA of the CDR3: TGTGCCAGCAGACGACTAGCGGGAGGGCCGGGGGATACGCAGTATTTT. Translating gives CASRRLAGGPGDTQYF. The chain joins TRBV7-2 to TRBJ2-3, with 14 bases that match TRBD2. The germline CDR1 and CDR2 sequences are SGHTA and FQGNSA. The CDR3 extends over 16 amino acids. Germline trimming cut 6 bases from V and 6 bases from J; bases unmatched to any gene: 8.

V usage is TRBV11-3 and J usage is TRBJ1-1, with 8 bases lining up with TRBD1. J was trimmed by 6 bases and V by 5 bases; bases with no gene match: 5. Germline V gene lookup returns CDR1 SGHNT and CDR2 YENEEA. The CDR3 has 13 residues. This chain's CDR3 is CASSPGTGPEAFF. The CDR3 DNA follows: TGTGCCAGCAGCCCTGGGACAGGCCCTGAAGCTTTCTTT.

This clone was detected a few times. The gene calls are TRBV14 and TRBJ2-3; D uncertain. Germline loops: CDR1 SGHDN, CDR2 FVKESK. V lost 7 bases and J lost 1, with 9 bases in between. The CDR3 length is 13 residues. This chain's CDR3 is CASNPIRTDTQYF. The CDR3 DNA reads TGTGCCAGCAACCCAATCCGCACAGATACGCAGTATTTT.

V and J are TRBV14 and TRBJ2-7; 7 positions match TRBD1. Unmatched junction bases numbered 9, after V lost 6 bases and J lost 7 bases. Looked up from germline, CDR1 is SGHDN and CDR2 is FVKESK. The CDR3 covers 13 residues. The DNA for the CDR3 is TGTGCCAGCAGTTCAAGACAGGGTAGTGAGCAGTACTTC. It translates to CASSSRQGSEQYF.

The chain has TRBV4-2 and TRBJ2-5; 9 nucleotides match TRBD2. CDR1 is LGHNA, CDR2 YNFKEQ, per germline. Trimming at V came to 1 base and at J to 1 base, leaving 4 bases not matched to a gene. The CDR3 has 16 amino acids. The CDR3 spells CASSQGSGGVQETQYF. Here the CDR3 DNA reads TGTGCCAGCAGCCAAGGTAGCGGGGGAGTCCAAGAGACCCAGTACTTC.

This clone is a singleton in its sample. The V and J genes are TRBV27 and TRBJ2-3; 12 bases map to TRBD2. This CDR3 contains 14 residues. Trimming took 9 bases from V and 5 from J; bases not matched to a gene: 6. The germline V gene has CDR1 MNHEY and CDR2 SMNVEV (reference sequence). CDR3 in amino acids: CASRLAGVRDTQYF. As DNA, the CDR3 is TGTGCCAGTAGACTAGCGGGAGTGCGAGATACGCAGTATTTT.

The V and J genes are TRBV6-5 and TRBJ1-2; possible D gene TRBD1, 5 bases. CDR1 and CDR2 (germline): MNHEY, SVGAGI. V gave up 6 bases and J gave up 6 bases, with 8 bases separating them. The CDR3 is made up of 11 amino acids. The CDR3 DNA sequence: TGTGCCAGCAGGATGGGGCATGGCTACACCTTC. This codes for CASRMGHGYTF.

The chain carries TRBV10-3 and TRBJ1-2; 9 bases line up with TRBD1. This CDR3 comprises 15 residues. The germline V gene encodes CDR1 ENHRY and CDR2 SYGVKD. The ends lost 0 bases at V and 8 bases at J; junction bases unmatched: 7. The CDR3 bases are TGTGCCATCAGTGAGTCGATTGGGACAGGGAAAGGCTACACCTTC. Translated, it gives CAISESIGTGKGYTF.

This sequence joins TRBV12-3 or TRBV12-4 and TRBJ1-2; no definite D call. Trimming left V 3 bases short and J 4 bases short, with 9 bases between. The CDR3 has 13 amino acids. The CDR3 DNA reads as TGTGCCAGCAGTTTCGGGCAGACCTATGGCTACACCTTC. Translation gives CASSFGQTYGYTF.

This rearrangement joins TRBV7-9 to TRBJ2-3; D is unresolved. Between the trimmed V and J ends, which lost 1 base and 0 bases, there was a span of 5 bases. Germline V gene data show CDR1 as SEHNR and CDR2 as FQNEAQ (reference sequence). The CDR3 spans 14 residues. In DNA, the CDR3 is TGTGCCAGCAGCTTAGTGGGTAGCACAGATACGCAGTATTTT. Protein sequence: CASSLVGSTDTQYF.

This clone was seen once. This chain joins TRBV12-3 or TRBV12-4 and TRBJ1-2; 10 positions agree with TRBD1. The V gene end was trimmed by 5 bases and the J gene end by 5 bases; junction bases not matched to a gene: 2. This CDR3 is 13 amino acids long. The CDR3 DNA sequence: TGTGCCAGCAGTCGGGACAGGGGATATGGCTACACCTTC. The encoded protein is CASSRDRGYGYTF.

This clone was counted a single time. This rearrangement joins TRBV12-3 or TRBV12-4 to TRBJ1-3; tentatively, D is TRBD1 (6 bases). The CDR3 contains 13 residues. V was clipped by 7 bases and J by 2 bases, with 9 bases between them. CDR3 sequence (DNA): TGTGCCAGCAAACAGGGAGCTGGAAACACCATATATTTT. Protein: CASKQGAGNTIYF.

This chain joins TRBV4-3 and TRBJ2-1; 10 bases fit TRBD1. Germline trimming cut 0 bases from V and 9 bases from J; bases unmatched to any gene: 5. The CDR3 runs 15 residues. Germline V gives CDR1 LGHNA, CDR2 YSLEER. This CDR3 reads CASSQDQGQGTEQFF. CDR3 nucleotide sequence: TGCGCCAGCAGCCAAGATCAGGGACAGGGGACTGAGCAGTTCTTC.

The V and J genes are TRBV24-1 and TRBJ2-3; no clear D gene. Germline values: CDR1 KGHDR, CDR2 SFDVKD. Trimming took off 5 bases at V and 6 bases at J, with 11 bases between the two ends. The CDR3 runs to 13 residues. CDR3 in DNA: TGTGCCACCAGTGGGGCCCCGGTTGATACGCAGTATTTT. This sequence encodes CATSGAPVDTQYF.

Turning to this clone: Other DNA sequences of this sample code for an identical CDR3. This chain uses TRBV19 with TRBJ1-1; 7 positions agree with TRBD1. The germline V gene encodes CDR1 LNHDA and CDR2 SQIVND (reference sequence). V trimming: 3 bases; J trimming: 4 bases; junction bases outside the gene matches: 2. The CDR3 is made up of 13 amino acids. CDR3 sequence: CASSIDRVTEAFF. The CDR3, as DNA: TGTGCCAGTAGTATCGACAGGGTCACTGAAGCTTTCTTT.

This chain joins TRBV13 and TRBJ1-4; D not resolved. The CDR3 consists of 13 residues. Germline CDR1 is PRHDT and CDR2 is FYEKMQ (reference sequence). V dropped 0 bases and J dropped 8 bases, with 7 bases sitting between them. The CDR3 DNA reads TGTGCCAGCAGCTTAGGTAACGGCGAAAAACTGTTTTTT. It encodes CASSLGNGEKLFF.

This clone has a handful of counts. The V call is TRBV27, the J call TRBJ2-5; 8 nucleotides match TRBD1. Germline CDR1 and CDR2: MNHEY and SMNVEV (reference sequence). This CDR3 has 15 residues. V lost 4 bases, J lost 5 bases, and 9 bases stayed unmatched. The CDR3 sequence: CASSSDREGDETQYF. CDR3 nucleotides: TGTGCCAGCAGTTCGGACAGGGAAGGAGATGAGACCCAGTACTTC.

The CDR3 spells CASSTSTGRYSNQPQHF. The CDR3 coding sequence is TGTGCCAGCAGCACGTCGACAGGCCGGTATAGCAATCAGCCCCAGCATTTT. This rearrangement joins TRBV5-6 to TRBJ1-5; maybe TRBD1 (6 bases). The germline V gene has CDR1 SGHDT and CDR2 YYEEEE. The CDR3 is 17 residues long. Between the trimmed V and J ends, which lost 4 bases and 0 bases, there was a span of 17 bases.

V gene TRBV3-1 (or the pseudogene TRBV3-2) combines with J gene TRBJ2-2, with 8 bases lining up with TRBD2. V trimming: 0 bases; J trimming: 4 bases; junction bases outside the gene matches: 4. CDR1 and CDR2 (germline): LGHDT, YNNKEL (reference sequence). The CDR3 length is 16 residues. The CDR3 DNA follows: TGTGCCAGCAGCCAAGATCTAGCGGGTATCACCGGGGAGCTGTTTTTT. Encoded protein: CASSQDLAGITGELFF.

CDR3 in amino acids: CASSVSGGAGDTQYF. The CDR3 DNA sequence: TGTGCCAGCAGTGTCAGCGGGGGGGCCGGAGATACGCAGTATTTT. The chain links TRBV6-4 to TRBJ2-3, with 10 bases matching TRBD2. Germline loops: CDR1 MRHNA, CDR2 SNTAGT. Losses at the gene ends were 4 bases for V and 5 bases for J; bases not matched to a gene: 6. This CDR3 region has 15 residues.

CDR3 residues: CASSTPRGLAGAGTGELFF. The DNA of the CDR3 is TGTGCCAGCAGTACCCCCCGGGGACTAGCGGGAGCGGGCACCGGGGAGCTGTTTTTT. The chain combines TRBV6-2 or TRBV6-3 with TRBJ2-2, with TRBD2 matching 14 bases. This CDR3 region has 19 residues. The V gene's germline CDR1 is MNHEY and CDR2 SVGEGT. The V segment lost 5 bases and the J segment 4 bases; nucleotides outside the gene matches: 12.

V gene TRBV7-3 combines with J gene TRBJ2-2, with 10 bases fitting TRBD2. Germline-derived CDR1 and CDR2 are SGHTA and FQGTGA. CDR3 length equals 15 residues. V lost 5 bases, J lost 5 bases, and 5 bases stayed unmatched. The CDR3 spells CASSPRTSGTGELFF. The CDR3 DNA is TGTGCCAGCAGCCCGCGGACTAGCGGAACCGGGGAGCTGTTTTTT. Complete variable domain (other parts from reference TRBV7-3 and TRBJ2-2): GAGVSQTPSNKVTEKGKYVELRCDPISGHTALYWYRQSLGQGPEFLIYFQGTGAADDSGLPNDRFFAVRPEGSVSTLKIQRTERGDSAVYLCASSPRTSGTGELFFGEGSRLTVL.

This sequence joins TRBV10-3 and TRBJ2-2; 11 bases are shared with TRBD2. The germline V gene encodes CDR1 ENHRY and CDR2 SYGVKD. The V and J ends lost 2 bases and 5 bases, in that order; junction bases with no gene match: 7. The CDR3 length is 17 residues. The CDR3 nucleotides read TGTGCCATCAGTGAGCTTCTAGCGGGGGGTCGGACCGGGGAGCTGTTTTTT. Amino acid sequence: CAISELLAGGRTGELFF.